Each of the 18 T cell receptor beta chains below was sequenced from the same sample in a study of CD8 T cells in Susac syndrome. Reverse transcription of roughly 0.5 to 1 ug RNA was carried out with random hexamers. From the immunoSEQ multiplex PCR reads, TCRdb called clonotypes with MiXCR, one entry per CDR3 protein. The sample includes fewer than 200,000 distinct CDR3 sequences, about 95% of them seen just once. The sample taken for sequencing was CD4+ T cells from PBMCs. The receptors were sampled from a human donor in good health.

V gene TRBV20-1 combines with J gene TRBJ2-7, with D unclear. Germline CDR1 is DFQATT and CDR2 is SNEGSKA (reference sequence). This CDR3 has 14 residues. Trimming stripped 5 bases from V and 1 base from J, with 15 bases between. CDR3 residues: CSASDSYRSYEQYF. CDR3 coding DNA: TGCAGTGCTTCAGACTCGTACCGGTCCTACGAGCAGTACTTC.

The J gene is TRBJ1-1, the V gene TRBV29-1; 7 bases align to TRBD1. Trimming removed 6 bases from V and 1 base from J; junction bases left unmatched: 5. CDR1 and CDR2 (germline): SQVTM, ANQGSEA. CDR3 length: 13 amino acids. CDR3 amino acids: CSVAGQRNTEAFF. CDR3 DNA sequence: TGCAGCGTCGCGGGACAGAGGAACACTGAAGCTTTCTTT.

The chain recombines TRBV28 with TRBJ1-4; D not resolved. Trimming stripped 2 bases from V and 0 bases from J, with 10 bases between. This CDR3 comprises 16 residues. Germline V gene sequence: CDR1 MDHEN, CDR2 SYDVKM. CDR3 sequence: CASSLARSATNEKLFF. The CDR3 DNA follows: TGTGCCAGCAGTTTAGCCAGGTCCGCAACTAATGAAAAACTGTTTTTT. The variable domain in full, completed from reference TRBV28 and TRBJ1-4, reads DVKVTQSSRYLVKRTGEKVFLECVQDMDHENMFWYRQDPGLGLRLIYFSYDVKMKEKGDIPEGYSVSREKKERFSLILESASTNQTSMYLCASSLARSATNEKLFFGSGTQLSVL.

V usage is TRBV12-3 or TRBV12-4 and J usage is TRBJ2-5, with 7 bases identical to TRBD2. The V and J ends lost 3 bases and 3 bases, in that order; junction bases with no gene match: 13. This CDR3 is built from 17 residues. CDR3 residues: CASSFGGSQHGEETQYF. The CDR3 DNA follows: TGTGCCAGCAGTTTTGGCGGGAGCCAACACGGAGAAGAGACCCAGTACTTC.

The chain links TRBV9 to TRBJ2-1, with unresolved D. Trimming took off 3 bases at V and 10 bases at J, with 11 bases between the two ends. The germline CDR1 and CDR2 sequences are SGDLS and YYNGEE. This CDR3 is built from 12 residues. The CDR3 region is CASSDGFREQFF. The CDR3 bases are TGTGCCAGCAGCGACGGGTTTCGGGAGCAGTTCTTC.

The gene calls are TRBV7-3 and TRBJ2-5, with a possible D match to TRBD1 (7 bases). Per germline, CDR1 SGHTA and CDR2 FQGTGA. The CDR3 runs 15 residues. V gave up 0 bases and J gave up 7 bases, with 15 bases separating them. The CDR3 DNA sequence: TGTGCCAGCAGCTTAACGGACAGGCCCGGGGGGACCCAGTACTTC. Protein: CASSLTDRPGGTQYF.

V gene TRBV12-3 or TRBV12-4 combines with J gene TRBJ2-5; the D gene is possibly TRBD1 (5 bases). V dropped 5 bases and J dropped 4 bases, with 14 bases sitting between them. The CDR3 has 14 residues. The CDR3 region is CASSKSGFAETQYF. For the CDR3, the DNA is TGTGCCAGCAGTAAGTCAGGGTTTGCAGAGACCCAGTACTTC.

The chain couples TRBV24-1 to TRBJ2-1; D is unresolved. The germline V and J ends were trimmed by 1 base and 6 bases, with 6 bases remaining between them. Germline V gives CDR1 KGHDR, CDR2 SFDVKD. This CDR3 region has 13 residues. CDR3 sequence (DNA): TGTGCCACCAGTGATTTCATCCGCAATGAGCAGTTCTTC. Its protein is CATSDFIRNEQFF.

The chain links TRBV28 to TRBJ1-1; tentatively, D is TRBD1 (5 bases). Germline V lookup: CDR1 MDHEN, CDR2 SYDVKM. The CDR3 totals 12 residues. The germline V and J ends were trimmed by 3 bases and 10 bases, with 12 bases remaining between them. CDR3 sequence: CASSLPTVLAFF. Written as DNA, the CDR3 is TGTGCCAGCAGTTTGCCGACAGTGCTAGCTTTCTTT. Combining the CDR3 with reference TRBV28 and TRBJ1-1 gives the whole variable domain DVKVTQSSRYLVKRTGEKVFLECVQDMDHENMFWYRQDPGLGLRLIYFSYDVKMKEKGDIPEGYSVSREKKERFSLILESASTNQTSMYLCASSLPTVLAFFGQGTRLTVV.

The rearrangement links TRBV20-1 to TRBJ1-5, with D perhaps matching TRBD1 (5 bases). This CDR3 spans 12 amino acids. V gave up 3 bases and J gave up 5 bases, with 8 bases separating them. Germline V gene data show CDR1 as DFQATT and CDR2 as SNEGSKA (reference sequence). The CDR3 DNA sequence: TGCAGTGCTAGGCGAGGGGATCAGCCCCAGCATTTT. Residues: CSARRGDQPQHF.

The chain has TRBV14 and TRBJ1-2, with unresolved D. The CDR3 is 13 residues long. Germline lookup yields CDR1 SGHDN and CDR2 FVKESK. The V and J ends lost 4 bases and 7 bases respectively, with 13 bases between them. The DNA for the CDR3 is TGTGCCAGCAGCCGGGCCAGGTTAGTTGGCTACACCTTC. This translates into CASSRARLVGYTF.

The V and J genes are TRBV7-3 and TRBJ1-2; 11 bases are shared with TRBD1. Germline trimming cut 5 bases from V and 5 bases from J; bases unmatched to any gene: 7. The CDR3 contains 15 residues. Germline V gives CDR1 SGHTA, CDR2 FQGTGA. Here the CDR3 DNA reads TGTGCCAGCAGCACCTCCGGGACAGGGGGATATGGCTACACCTTC. This sequence encodes CASSTSGTGGYGYTF.

This clonotype appeared once. The chain has TRBV7-3 and TRBJ2-1; 9 nucleotides agree with TRBD2. The V gene end was trimmed by 5 bases and the J gene end by 8 bases; junction bases not matched to a gene: 10. Germline-derived CDR1 and CDR2 are SGHTA and FQGTGA. The CDR3 has 15 amino acids. The CDR3 is CASSQGLAGGYEQFF. Here the CDR3 DNA reads TGTGCCAGCAGCCAGGGACTAGCCGGAGGGTATGAGCAGTTCTTC.

This clonotype was seen just once. The J gene is TRBJ1-2, the V gene TRBV2; D not resolved. Trimming took off 5 bases at V and 4 bases at J, with 14 bases between the two ends. The CDR3 length is 14 residues. CDR1 SNHLY and CDR2 FYNNEI come from the germline V gene. The CDR3 bases are TGTGCCAGCAGTTCTGAGGACTTGGCCTATGGCTACACCTTC. Translated, it gives CASSSEDLAYGYTF.

The chain joins TRBV7-6 to TRBJ2-2, with 11 bases that match TRBD2. Germline V CDR1 and CDR2: SGHVS, FNYEAQ. The CDR3 runs to 15 residues. V dropped 6 bases and J dropped 6; count of bases not matched to a gene: 6. In nucleotides, the CDR3 is TGTGCCAGCAGTTTTAGCGGGAGGGGCGCCGGGGAGCTGTTTTTT. Its protein is CASSFSGRGAGELFF.

The V call is TRBV6-2 or TRBV6-3, the J call TRBJ2-1, with D possibly TRBD2 on 5 matching bases. V dropped 1 base and J dropped 2 bases, with 21 bases sitting between them. The CDR3 has 19 residues. Germline assignment: CDR1 MNHEY and CDR2 SVGEGT. The CDR3 spells CASSYLAGRSQIPYNEQFF. CDR3 nucleotides: TGTGCCAGCAGTTACTTGGCGGGCCGATCTCAAATCCCCTACAATGAGCAGTTCTTC.

The chain joins TRBV29-1 to TRBJ1-5, with 7 bases identical to TRBD1. Germline assignment: CDR1 SQVTM and CDR2 ANQGSEA. The CDR3 spans 13 residues. J gave up 3 bases and V 5 bases, and 4 bases lay outside the gene matches. CDR3 sequence: CSVTTGDNQPQHF. The CDR3 region has the DNA TGCAGCGTTACTACAGGGGACAATCAGCCCCAGCATTTT.

This clonotype has just one count. The chain carries TRBV4-3 and TRBJ2-7; D is possibly TRBD1 (6 bases). V dropped 4 bases and J dropped 3 bases, with 16 bases sitting between them. The CDR3 is made up of 15 amino acids. In germline, CDR1 is LGHNA, CDR2 YSLEER. DNA of the CDR3: TGCGCCAGCAGCCGTTTCCCGGGACATTACTACGAGCAGTACTTC. Its protein product is CASSRFPGHYYEQYF.